The T cell receptor (beta chain) under discussion was sequenced for a study of CD8 T cells in Susac syndrome. In the study overall: There were roughly six sequenced Susac syndrome patients with active disease and fewer than 10 in remission. Study conclusions and caveats: In Susac syndrome, CD8+ expansion was highest in TEMRA and active disease.

Germline V gives CDR1 MDHEN, CDR2 SYDVKM. This CDR3 is built from 15 residues. The V end lost 3 bases, the J end lost 6 bases, and 16 bases lay between the germline ends. For this clonotype: Its matching antigen is unknown.

RNA in amounts of roughly 0.45 to 1 ug was reverse transcribed with random hexamers. Across 54 Vbeta and 13 Jbeta, TCR beta CDR3 was amplified with immunoSEQ multiplex PCR. Each CDR3 protein is one row after TCRdb ran MiXCR on the immunoSEQ multiplex PCR reads. The sample has fewer than 85,000 distinct CDR3 sequences, around 94% seen once; the top ten hold about 0.48%. The V call is TRBV28, the J call TRBJ2-3; D is possibly TRBD1 or TRBD2 (5 bases each). Sequences were obtained from CD8+ T cells from PBMCs. The TCR sequence derives from a human donor with Susac syndrome. The DNA of the CDR3 is TGTGCCAGCAGTTTTTCCGAGGCAGGGACGGATACGCAGTATTTT. Its translation: CASSFSEAGTDTQYF.